Below, 32 T cell receptor beta chains from the same sample are listed, as sequenced in a study of T cell responses to AZD1222 COVID-19 vaccine. Produced via immunoSEQ multiplex PCR; TCRdb's table is partial and in-frame only. The sample records approximately 100,000 clones, 90% being singletons. This material consisted of peripheral blood, taken on day 0 of AZD1222 vaccination. These receptors were obtained from an adult in good health.

The V gene is TRBV14, the J gene TRBJ2-1, with D maybe TRBD1 (5 bases). CDR1 is SGHDN and CDR2 is FVKESK in the germline V gene. With 6 bases removed from V and 0 bases from J, the gap between germline ends came to 15 bases. The CDR3 consists of 16 residues. The CDR3 nucleotides are TGTGCCAGCAGTCGAGACAGAACACCCTCCTACAATGAGCAGTTCTTC. Its translation: CASSRDRTPSYNEQFF.

The chain has TRBV6-5 and TRBJ2-1, with 8 bases identical to TRBD1. Germline trimming cut 6 bases from V and 4 bases from J; bases unmatched to any gene: 2. The CDR3 loop spans 13 amino acids. Germline V gene data show CDR1 as MNHEY and CDR2 as SVGAGI. The CDR3 spells CASRQGAYNEQFF. CDR3 bases: TGTGCCAGCAGGCAGGGGGCGTACAATGAGCAGTTCTTC.

The rearrangement joins TRBV6-5 to TRBJ2-3, with a weak D call TRBD2 (5 bases). The CDR3 covers 12 residues. Germline CDR1 and CDR2: MNHEY and SVGAGI. Trimming left V 7 bases short and J 3 bases short, with 8 bases between. The CDR3 bases are TGTGCCAGCACGTCGGGGACAGATACGCAGTATTTT. It is translated as CASTSGTDTQYF.

CDR3 loop: CATSRQFGKRQETQYF. CDR3 DNA: TGTGCCACCAGCAGACAATTCGGGAAACGCCAAGAGACCCAGTACTTC. V gene TRBV15 combines with J gene TRBJ2-5; weak D call: TRBD2 (5 bases). The CDR3 runs 16 residues. Deletions cut 2 bases from V and 1 base from J, with 14 bases between. The germline V gene has CDR1 LNHNV and CDR2 YYDKDF (reference sequence).

This clone was counted once. The chain carries TRBV7-8 and TRBJ2-2, with 8 positions matching TRBD2. This CDR3 is built from 16 residues. The V segment lost 1 base and the J segment 5 bases; nucleotides outside the gene matches: 6. Germline V gene data show CDR1 as SGHVS and CDR2 as FQNEAQ. CDR3 loop: CASSLVRSGGTGELFF. In DNA, the CDR3 is TGTGCCAGCAGCTTAGTCCGGTCGGGGGGGACCGGGGAGCTGTTTTTT.

This chain joins TRBV3-1 (or the pseudogene TRBV3-2) and TRBJ1-1, with unresolved D. Germline V gives CDR1 LGHDT, CDR2 YNNKEL (reference sequence). The CDR3 is made up of 15 amino acids. Trimming took 0 bases from V and 2 from J, leaving 10 bases between them. CDR3 amino acids: CASSQEAAVNTEAFF. Written as DNA, the CDR3 is TGTGCCAGCAGCCAAGAAGCGGCAGTTAACACTGAAGCTTTCTTT.

This clone appeared a few times. The chain employs TRBV19 and TRBJ2-3, with a tentative D call TRBD2 (5 bases). Germline V CDR1 and CDR2: LNHDA, SQIVND (reference sequence). CDR3 length equals 13 residues. The CDR3 DNA is TGTGGTAGCGCCCAGCTCAGCGGAGATACGCAGTATTTT. Its protein is CGSAQLSGDTQYF.

The chain uses TRBV14 and TRBJ2-5; D is ambiguous. The CDR3 length is 14 residues. Germline V gene lookup returns CDR1 SGHDN and CDR2 FVKESK. V lost 4 bases and J lost 4, with 13 bases in between. The CDR3 is CASSLIGAGETQYF. The CDR3 DNA reads as TGTGCCAGCAGCCTCATAGGTGCTGGAGAGACCCAGTACTTC.

The gene calls are TRBV10-3 and TRBJ2-7; TRBD1 matches at 9 bases. With V trimmed by 4 bases and J by 0 bases, 4 bases remained unmatched. Germline CDR1 and CDR2: ENHRY and SYGVKD. The CDR3 totals 15 residues. Here the CDR3 reads CAISADRGVSYEQYF. DNA of the CDR3: TGTGCCATCAGTGCGGACAGGGGAGTCTCCTACGAGCAGTACTTC.

The chain uses TRBV10-3 and TRBJ1-1; TRBD1 might be the D (5 bases). Germline assignment: CDR1 ENHRY and CDR2 SYGVKD. The CDR3 loop spans 15 amino acids. V was clipped by 4 bases and J by 1 base, with 13 bases between them. CDR3 in amino acids: CAISAIRGTNTEAFF. Here the CDR3 DNA reads TGTGCCATCAGTGCGATCCGAGGGACGAACACTGAAGCTTTCTTT.

The genes are TRBV11-3 and TRBJ1-1; D is uncertain. The CDR3 spans 13 residues. Trimming shortened V by 5 bases and J by 3 bases, and 10 bases separated the two germline ends. CDR1 is SGHNT, CDR2 YENEEA, per germline. The CDR3 DNA is TGTGCCAGCAGCGTCCACAGAGACACTGAAGCTTTCTTT. This translates into CASSVHRDTEAFF.

The chain is built from TRBV28 and TRBJ2-7, with D possibly being TRBD1 or TRBD2 (6 bases each). CDR1 and CDR2 (germline): MDHEN, SYDVKM. V was shortened by 3 bases and J by 2 bases, with 11 bases between the two germline ends. CDR3 length equals 14 residues. Here the CDR3 reads CASSFFGGTYEQYF. The CDR3 nucleotides read TGTGCCAGCAGTTTTTTCGGGGGCACCTACGAGCAGTACTTC.

J is TRBJ1-1 and V is TRBV19; a possible D gene is TRBD1 (6 bases). Trimming pared 8 bases from V and 11 bases from J, leaving 12 bases between. CDR1 is LNHDA and CDR2 is SQIVND in the germline V gene (reference sequence). The CDR3 loop spans 10 amino acids. The CDR3 DNA reads TGTGCCAGTGGGGGGGCGCGGGCTTTCTTT. Its translation is CASGGARAFF.

This sequence joins TRBV10-3 and TRBJ2-3; D may be TRBD2 (5 bases). The CDR3 covers 13 residues. V was shortened by 2 bases and J by 3 bases, with 6 bases between the two germline ends. CDR1 and CDR2 (germline): ENHRY, SYGVKD. Here the CDR3 reads CAISERGTDTQYF. CDR3 bases: TGTGCCATCAGTGAGAGAGGGACAGATACGCAGTATTTT.

The DNA for the CDR3 is TGTGCCAGCTCACCACCGGGGGGAAACACCATATATTTT. Translated: CASSPPGGNTIYF. The rearrangement links TRBV18 to TRBJ1-3; no reliable D call. V shed 0 bases and J shed 4 bases, with 4 bases lying between them. The CDR3 covers 13 residues. Germline assignment: CDR1 KGHSH and CDR2 LQKENI.

V is TRBV7-9 and J is TRBJ2-7, with D maybe TRBD2 (6 bases). CDR1 and CDR2 (germline): SEHNR, FQNEAQ (reference sequence). The length of the CDR3 is 13 residues. V shed 2 bases and J shed 11 bases, with 16 bases lying between them. The CDR3 loop is CASSLISDGGEYF. CDR3 DNA sequence: TGTGCCAGCAGCTTAATTTCAGACGGGGGAGAGTACTTC.

This chain connects TRBV5-1 to TRBJ2-7, with D perhaps TRBD1 (5 bases). The CDR3 is 13 residues long. The V end was cut by 2 bases, the J end by 2 bases, with 8 bases between. Germline-derived CDR1 and CDR2 are SGHRS and YFSETQ. CDR3 in amino acids: CASSLDSAYEQYF. Written as DNA, the CDR3 is TGCGCCAGCAGCTTAGACAGTGCCTACGAGCAGTACTTC.

This chain joins TRBV19 and TRBJ2-7; D uncertain. Germline V gene lookup returns CDR1 LNHDA and CDR2 SQIVND (reference sequence). The V end lost 4 bases, the J end lost 2 bases, and 12 bases lay between the germline ends. This CDR3 is 14 amino acids long. CDR3 region: CASSTTTDPYEQYF. The CDR3, as DNA: TGTGCCAGTAGTACAACGACGGACCCCTACGAGCAGTACTTC. Full variable domain (remainder filled in from reference TRBV19 and TRBJ2-7): DGGITQSPKYLFRKEGQNVTLSCEQNLNHDAMYWYRQDPGQGLRLIYYSQIVNDFQKGDIAEGYSVSREKKESFPLTVTSAQKNPTAFYLCASSTTTDPYEQYFGPGTRLTVT.

This clone occurred a few times. The chain employs TRBV19 and TRBJ1-4; 8 bases are a match to TRBD1. Germline lookup yields CDR1 LNHDA and CDR2 SQIVND (reference sequence). The CDR3 runs 14 residues. V lost 7 bases, J lost 10 bases, and 11 bases stayed unmatched. The CDR3 sequence: CASTSDRGSGKLFF. CDR3 nucleotides: TGTGCCAGTACCTCCGACAGGGGTAGCGGAAAACTGTTTTTT.

This clone was counted a single time. This sequence joins TRBV3-1 (or the pseudogene TRBV3-2) and TRBJ1-1; TRBD1 matches 10 bases. The CDR3 sequence is 14 residues long. V lost 2 bases, J lost 4 bases, and 1 base stayed unmatched. CDR1 and CDR2 (germline): LGHDT, YNNKEL (reference sequence). The CDR3: CASSQRTGGTEAFF. CDR3 coding DNA: TGTGCCAGCAGCCAAAGGACAGGGGGCACTGAAGCTTTCTTT.

The chain recombines TRBV7-2 with TRBJ2-3; D perhaps matches TRBD1 (7 bases). Germline V gives CDR1 SGHTA, CDR2 FQGNSA. The CDR3 is made up of 16 amino acids. Between the trimmed V and J ends, which lost 4 bases and 0 bases, there was a span of 14 bases. The CDR3 sequence: CASSSRRGQSTDTQYF. The DNA for the CDR3 is TGTGCCAGCAGCTCTCGGAGGGGACAGAGCACAGATACGCAGTATTTT.

The chain employs TRBV6-4 and TRBJ2-2, with 7 bases identical to TRBD1. The length of the CDR3 is 16 residues. Germline CDR1 and CDR2: MRHNA and SNTAGT. Trimming removed 5 bases from V and 0 bases from J; junction bases left unmatched: 6. CDR3 protein: CASSKGTDANTGELFF. The DNA of the CDR3 is TGTGCCAGCAGTAAAGGGACAGACGCGAACACCGGGGAGCTGTTTTTT.

V and J are TRBV11-3 and TRBJ2-3, with a possible D match to TRBD1 (6 bases). The ends were cut back, 5 bases at V and 4 bases at J, with 13 bases in the middle. The CDR3 loop spans 14 amino acids. The germline gives CDR1 SGHNT, CDR2 YENEEA. The CDR3 region has the DNA TGTGCCAGCAGCCCAGAGGGGGTCTCAGATACGCAGTATTTT. It specifies CASSPEGVSDTQYF.

The CDR3 DNA sequence: TGCAGCGTTAAAGGGAGGGTCGAATACAATGAGCAGTTCTTC. As protein: CSVKGRVEYNEQFF. The V call is TRBV29-1, the J call TRBJ2-1; 7 nucleotides agree with TRBD2. The V gene's germline CDR1 is SQVTM and CDR2 ANQGSEA. The CDR3 runs 14 residues. With 5 bases clipped from V and 4 bases from J, the junction kept 8 bases outside the gene matches.

The chain has TRBV12-3 or TRBV12-4 and TRBJ1-3; D is undetermined. V was pared by 3 bases and J by 3 bases, with 3 bases between. The CDR3 sequence is 12 residues long. CDR3 nucleotides: TGTGCCAGCAGTTTCTTTGGAAACACCATATATTTT. Protein product: CASSFFGNTIYF.

This sequence joins TRBV11-1 and TRBJ2-5; D is perhaps TRBD2 (5 bases). V lost 4 bases to trimming and J lost 5 bases, with 8 bases between them. The length of the CDR3 is 12 residues. In germline, CDR1 is SGHAT, CDR2 FQDESV (reference sequence). The CDR3 bases are TGTGCCAGCAGCTCCCCGGGGGAGACCCAGTACTTC. As protein: CASSSPGETQYF.

This clone was counted a few times. The rearrangement links TRBV10-1 to TRBJ2-2, with TRBD1 identical over 9 bases. V lost 0 bases and J lost 7; bases outside the gene matches: 6. CDR3 length equals 16 residues. Germline V CDR1 and CDR2: WNHNN, SYGVQD (reference sequence). This chain's CDR3 is CASSESGQGFFGELFF. In DNA form, the CDR3 reads TGCGCCAGCAGTGAGTCGGGACAGGGCTTCTTCGGGGAGCTGTTTTTT.

The count of this clone is one. The chain couples TRBV29-1 to TRBJ2-2, with a tentative D call TRBD2 (5 bases). CDR1 and CDR2 from the germline V gene are SQVTM and ANQGSEA. V shed 5 bases and J shed 4 bases, with 11 bases lying between them. The CDR3 has 13 residues. Written as DNA, the CDR3 is TGCAGCGTTCTGAGGGTAGGCACCGGGGAGCTGTTTTTT. Translation gives CSVLRVGTGELFF.

The V and J genes are TRBV9 and TRBJ1-1, with 9 bases that match TRBD1. Germline CDR1 is SGDLS and CDR2 is YYNGEE. J lost 3 bases, V lost 4 bases, and 13 bases had no gene match. CDR3 size: 17 residues. The CDR3: CASSSTLQGALDTEAFF. The DNA of the CDR3 is TGTGCCAGCAGCTCCACACTACAGGGGGCGTTGGACACTGAAGCTTTCTTT.

As regards this clone: One junction end does not reproduce the germline sequence, and a read error may be involved. This chain uses TRBV7-9 with TRBJ2-7; D might be TRBD2 (5 bases). There are 12 residues in the CDR3. Per germline, CDR1 SEHNR and CDR2 FQNEAQ (reference sequence). The DNA of the CDR3 is TGTGCCAGCAGCTTAAGACCCCCAAAGGGAGACTTC. Translated: CASSLRPPKGDF.

V gene TRBV5-4 combines with J gene TRBJ2-1; 8 bases are shared with TRBD2. Germline V gene data show CDR1 as SGHNT and CDR2 as YYREEE (reference sequence). This CDR3 is built from 14 residues. The junction had 9 bases not matched to a gene; V was cut back by 4 bases and J by 9 bases. The CDR3 coding sequence is TGTGCCAGCAGCCCATCGGGGGGGCCGTTTGAGCAGTTCTTC. This gives the protein CASSPSGGPFEQFF.

The chain employs TRBV2 and TRBJ1-2, with 8 bases aligning to TRBD1. The ends lost 3 bases at V and 8 bases at J; junction bases unmatched: 5. From germline, CDR1 is SNHLY and CDR2 FYNNEI. The CDR3 runs to 13 residues. This CDR3 is CASSETGEGGYTF. The CDR3, as DNA: TGTGCCAGCAGTGAGACAGGGGAAGGCGGCTACACCTTC.